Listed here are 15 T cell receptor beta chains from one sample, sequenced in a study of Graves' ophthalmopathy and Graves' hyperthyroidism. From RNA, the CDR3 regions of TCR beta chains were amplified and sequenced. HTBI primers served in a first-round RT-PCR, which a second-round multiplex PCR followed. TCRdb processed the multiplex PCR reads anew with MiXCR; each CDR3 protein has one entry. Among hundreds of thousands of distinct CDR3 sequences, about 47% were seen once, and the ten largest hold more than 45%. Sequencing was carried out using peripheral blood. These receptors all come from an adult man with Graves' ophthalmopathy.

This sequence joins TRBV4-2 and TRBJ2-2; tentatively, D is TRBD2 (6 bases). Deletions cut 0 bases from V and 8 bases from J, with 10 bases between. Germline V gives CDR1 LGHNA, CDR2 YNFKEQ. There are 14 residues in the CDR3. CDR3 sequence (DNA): TGTGCCAGCAGCCAAGATGGGGGGAAGGGGGAGCTGTTTTTT. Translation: CASSQDGGKGELFF.

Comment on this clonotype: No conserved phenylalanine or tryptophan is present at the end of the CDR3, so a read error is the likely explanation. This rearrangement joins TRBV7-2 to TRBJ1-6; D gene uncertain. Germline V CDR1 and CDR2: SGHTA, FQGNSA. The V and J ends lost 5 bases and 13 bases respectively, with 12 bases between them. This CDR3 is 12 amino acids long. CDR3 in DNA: TGTGCCAGCAGCCCCGGACTGCCGCCCCTCCACCTT. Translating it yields CASSPGLPPLHL.

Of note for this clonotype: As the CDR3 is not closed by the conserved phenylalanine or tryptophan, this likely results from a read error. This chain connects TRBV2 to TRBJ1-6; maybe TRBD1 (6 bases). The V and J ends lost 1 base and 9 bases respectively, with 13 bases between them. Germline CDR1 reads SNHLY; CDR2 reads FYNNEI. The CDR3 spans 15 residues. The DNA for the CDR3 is TGTGCCAGCAGTGAAGGGGCAGGACAGAGTTCACCCCTCCACCTT. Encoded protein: CASSEGAGQSSPLHL.

The CDR3 DNA reads as TGTGCCAGCAGTTTCCCGGGGCCGATCTACGAGCAGTACTTC. Translating it yields CASSFPGPIYEQYF. The chain has TRBV25-1 and TRBJ2-7; tentatively, D is TRBD1 or TRBD2 (5 bases each). Germline CDR1 MGHDK, CDR2 SYGVNS. The V and J ends lost 5 bases and 3 bases respectively, with 14 bases between them. This CDR3 is 14 amino acids long.

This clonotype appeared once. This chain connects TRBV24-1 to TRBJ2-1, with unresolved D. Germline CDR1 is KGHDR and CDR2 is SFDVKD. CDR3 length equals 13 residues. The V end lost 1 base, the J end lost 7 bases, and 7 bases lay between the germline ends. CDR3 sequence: CATSDLQGNEQFF. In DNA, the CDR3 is TGTGCCACCAGTGATTTACAAGGTAATGAGCAGTTCTTC.

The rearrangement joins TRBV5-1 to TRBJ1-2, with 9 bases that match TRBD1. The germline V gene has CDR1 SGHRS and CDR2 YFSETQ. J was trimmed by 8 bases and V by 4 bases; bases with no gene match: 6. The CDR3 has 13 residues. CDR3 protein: CASSEGQGRGYTF. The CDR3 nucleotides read TGCGCCAGCAGCGAGGGACAGGGAAGAGGCTACACCTTC.

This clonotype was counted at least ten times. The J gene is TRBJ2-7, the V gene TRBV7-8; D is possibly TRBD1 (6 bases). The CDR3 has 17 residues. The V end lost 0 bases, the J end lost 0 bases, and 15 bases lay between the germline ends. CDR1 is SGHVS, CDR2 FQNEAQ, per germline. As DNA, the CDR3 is TGTGCCAGCAGCTTAGCGCGGGCCAGGGGCGGCTCCTACGAGCAGTACTTC. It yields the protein CASSLARARGGSYEQYF. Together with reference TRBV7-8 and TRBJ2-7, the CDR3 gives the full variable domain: GAGVSQSPRYKVAKRGQDVALRCDPISGHVSLFWYQQALGQGPEFLTYFQNEAQLDKSGLPSDRFFAERPEGSVSTLKIQRTQQEDSAVYLCASSLARARGGSYEQYFGPGTRLTVT.

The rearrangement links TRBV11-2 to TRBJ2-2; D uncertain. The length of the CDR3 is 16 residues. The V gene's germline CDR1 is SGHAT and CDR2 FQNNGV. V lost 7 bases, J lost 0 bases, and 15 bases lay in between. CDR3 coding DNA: TGTGCCAGCACCTCATCAGGTACTGCGAACACCGGGGAGCTGTTTTTT. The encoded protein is CASTSSGTANTGELFF.

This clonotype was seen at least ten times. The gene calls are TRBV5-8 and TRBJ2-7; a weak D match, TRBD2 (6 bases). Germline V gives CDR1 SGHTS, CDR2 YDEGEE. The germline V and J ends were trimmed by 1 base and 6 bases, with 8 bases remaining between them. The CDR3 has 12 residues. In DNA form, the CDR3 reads TGTGCCAGCAGCTTGCGAGCGGGCGAGCAGTACTTC. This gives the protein CASSLRAGEQYF.

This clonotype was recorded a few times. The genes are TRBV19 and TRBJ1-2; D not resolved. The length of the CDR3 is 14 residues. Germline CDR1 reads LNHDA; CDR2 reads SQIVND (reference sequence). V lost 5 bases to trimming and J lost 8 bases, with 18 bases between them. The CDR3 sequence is CASSSRTWQVGYTF. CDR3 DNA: TGTGCCAGTAGTTCCAGGACGTGGCAAGTGGGCTACACCTTC.

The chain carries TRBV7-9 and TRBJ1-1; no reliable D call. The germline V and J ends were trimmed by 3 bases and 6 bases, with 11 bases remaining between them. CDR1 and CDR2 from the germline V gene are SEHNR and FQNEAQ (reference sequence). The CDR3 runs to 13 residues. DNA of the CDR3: TGTGCCAGCAGCTTGAAGAGGGTCGCTGAAGCTTTCTTT. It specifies CASSLKRVAEAFF.

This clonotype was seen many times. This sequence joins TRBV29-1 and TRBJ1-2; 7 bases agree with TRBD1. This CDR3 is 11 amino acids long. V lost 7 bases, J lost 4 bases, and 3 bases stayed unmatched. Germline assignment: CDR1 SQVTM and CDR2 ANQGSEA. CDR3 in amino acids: CSGTGAYGYTF. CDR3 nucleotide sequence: TGCAGCGGCACAGGGGCCTATGGCTACACCTTC.

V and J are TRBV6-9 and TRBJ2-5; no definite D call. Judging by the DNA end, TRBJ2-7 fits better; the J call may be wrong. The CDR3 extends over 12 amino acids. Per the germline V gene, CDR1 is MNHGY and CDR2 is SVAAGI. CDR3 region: CASTRRTYEQYF. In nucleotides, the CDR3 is TGTGCCAGCACCCGCCGGACGTACGAGCAGTACTTC.

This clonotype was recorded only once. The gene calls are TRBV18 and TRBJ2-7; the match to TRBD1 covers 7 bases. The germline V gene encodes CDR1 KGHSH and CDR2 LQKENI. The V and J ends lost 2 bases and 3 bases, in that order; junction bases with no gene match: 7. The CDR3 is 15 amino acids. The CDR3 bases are TGTGCCAGCTCACCAAAGGAGGCAGGGGGCTACGAGCAGTACTTC. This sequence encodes CASSPKEAGGYEQYF.

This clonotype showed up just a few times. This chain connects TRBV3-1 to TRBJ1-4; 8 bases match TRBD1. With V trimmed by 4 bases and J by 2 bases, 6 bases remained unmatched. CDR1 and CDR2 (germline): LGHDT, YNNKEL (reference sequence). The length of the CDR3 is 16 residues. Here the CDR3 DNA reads TGTGCCAGCAGCCCCACCCGACAGGGGACTAATGAAAAACTGTTTTTT. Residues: CASSPTRQGTNEKLFF. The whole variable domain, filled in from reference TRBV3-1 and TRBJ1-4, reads DTAVSQTPKYLVTQMGNDKSIKCEQNLGHDTMYWYKQDSKKFLKIMFSYNNKELIINETVPNRFSPKSPDKAHLNLHINSLELGDSAVYFCASSPTRQGTNEKLFFGSGTQLSVL.